The entry below describes one T cell receptor (beta chain). Some clones are missing from TCRdb's copy, which holds only in-frame ones; the method was immunoSEQ multiplex PCR. The data hold 630,000 or so clones, with 70% to 90% observed a single time. This record belongs to a study of shared T cell receptors in the human thymus. V lost 0 bases and J lost 2, with 17 bases in between. The CDR3 consists of 17 residues. CDR1 and CDR2 (germline): LGHNA, YNFKEQ. These sequences were also reported in another study, on human thymus T cells. Per that study: During corrective heart surgery, resections were taken, and the thymus tissue came from them.

The chain recombines TRBV4-2 with TRBJ2-7; tentative D call: TRBD1 (6 bases). This clonotype originated in a boy under three years old with a congenital heart defect. Sequenced: thymocytes. CDR3 bases: TGTGCCAGCAGCCAAGATAGCGAGGACAGCCAAGCCTACGAGCAGTACTTC. Amino acid sequence: CASSQDSEDSQAYEQYF.